The 14 T cell receptor beta chains below come from one sample, sequenced in a study of blood T cell repertoires in COVID-19. Produced via immunoSEQ multiplex PCR; TCRdb's table is partial and in-frame only. The table records 100,000 or so clones, 80% to 90% of them present only once. Input material: PBMCs or T cells enriched from blood (not recorded which). Receptors were obtained from a woman aged 45-59 years who had recovered from COVID-19.

The chain couples TRBV21-1 to TRBJ2-7; TRBD1 reflects the table's D call only, with no check against the DNA. TRBV21-1 counts as a pseudogene. The CDR3 is 14 residues long. CDR3 in amino acids: CASSGRTVSYEQYF. CDR3 DNA sequence: TGTGCCAGCAGCGGGCGGACAGTGAGCTACGAGCAGTACTTC.

This clone was seen just once. This sequence joins TRBV29-1 and TRBJ1-1; 8 positions agree with TRBD1. The CDR3 has 14 residues. V lost 6 bases to trimming and J lost 5 bases; unmatched junction nucleotides: 11. The V gene's germline CDR1 is SQVTM and CDR2 ANQGSEA. The CDR3 spells CSVSRGRKGTEAFF. DNA of the CDR3: TGCAGCGTGTCCAGGGGGCGTAAGGGAACTGAAGCTTTCTTT.

This chain links TRBV11-3 with TRBJ2-1, with D perhaps matching TRBD2 (6 bases). Germline CDR1 reads SGHNT; CDR2 reads YENEEA. Trimming stripped 1 base from V and 4 bases from J, with 8 bases between. The CDR3 runs to 14 residues. The CDR3 loop reads CASSLAGEYNEQFF. In nucleotides, the CDR3 is TGTGCCAGCAGCTTAGCGGGGGAGTACAATGAGCAGTTCTTC.

The chain recombines TRBV19 with TRBJ1-5; unclear D gene. V shed 5 bases and J shed 7 bases, with 9 bases lying between them. Germline V gives CDR1 LNHDA, CDR2 SQIVND (reference sequence). The CDR3 sequence is 12 residues long. The CDR3 DNA is TGTGCCAGTAGTGCACAGAGCCAGCCCCAGCATTTT. It yields the protein CASSAQSQPQHF. The whole variable domain, filled in from reference TRBV19 and TRBJ1-5, reads DGGITQSPKYLFRKEGQNVTLSCEQNLNHDAMYWYRQDPGQGLRLIYYSQIVNDFQKGDIAEGYSVSREKKESFPLTVTSAQKNPTAFYLCASSAQSQPQHFGDGTRLSIL.

The genes are TRBV28 and TRBJ1-5; perhaps TRBD1 as D (5 bases). The CDR3 has 15 amino acids. Germline CDR1 reads MDHEN; CDR2 reads SYDVKM. V was clipped by 3 bases and J by 2 bases, with 11 bases between them. The CDR3 is CASSLAGPGNQPQHF. In DNA form, the CDR3 reads TGTGCCAGCAGTTTGGCAGGGCCGGGCAATCAGCCCCAGCATTTT.

The V call is TRBV30, the J call TRBJ2-1; 11 nucleotides line up with TRBD2. The CDR3 consists of 11 residues. J was trimmed by 12 bases and V by 4 bases; bases with no gene match: 2. The germline CDR1 and CDR2 sequences are GTSNPN and SVGIG (reference sequence). The CDR3 region has the DNA TGTGCCTGGACTAGCGGGGGGAGGCAGTTCTTC. Translating it yields CAWTSGGRQFF.

The V and J genes are TRBV18 and TRBJ2-1, with 16 bases identical to TRBD2. Germline values: CDR1 KGHSH, CDR2 LQKENI. There are 18 residues in the CDR3. Germline trimming cut 3 bases from V and 8 bases from J; bases unmatched to any gene: 10. The CDR3 DNA follows: TGTGCCAGCTCACCTACCCCAGGGACTAGCGGGAGGGGCTATGAGCAGTTCTTC. It translates to CASSPTPGTSGRGYEQFF.

The chain links TRBV5-6 to TRBJ2-5; D is uncertain. The V end lost 0 bases, the J end lost 5 bases, and 17 bases lay between the germline ends. CDR1 is SGHDT, CDR2 YYEEEE, per germline. The CDR3 has 16 amino acids. CDR3 sequence reads: CASSLVPSRVMETQYF. The DNA for the CDR3 is TGTGCCAGCAGCTTGGTTCCCTCCCGTGTAATGGAGACCCAGTACTTC.

The chain uses TRBV4-2 and TRBJ1-2, with TRBD1 as a possible D gene (6 bases). The CDR3 runs to 15 residues. Looked up from germline, CDR1 is LGHNA and CDR2 is YNFKEQ. V lost 0 bases to trimming and J lost 4 bases, with 12 bases between them. CDR3 protein: CASSQDSGGPYGYTF. The CDR3 DNA follows: TGTGCCAGCAGCCAAGATTCCGGGGGGCCCTATGGCTACACCTTC.

This sequence joins TRBV7-6 and TRBJ1-3; D gene ambiguous. CDR1 is SGHVS, CDR2 FNYEAQ, per germline. V dropped 6 bases and J dropped 3 bases, with 9 bases sitting between them. The CDR3 spans 13 residues. The CDR3 coding sequence is TGTGCCAGCAGTACCCGCGGTGGAAACACCATATATTTT. Encoded protein: CASSTRGGNTIYF.

CDR3 sequence: CASSPGQEQFF. CDR3 nucleotides: TGTGCCAGCTCACCTGGCCAAGAGCAGTTCTTC. The chain uses TRBV18 and TRBJ2-1; D gene uncertain. Germline V gene data show CDR1 as KGHSH and CDR2 as LQKENI. V lost 3 bases and J lost 10, with 7 bases in between. The CDR3 runs 11 residues. Full variable domain (rest looked up from reference TRBV18 and TRBJ2-1): NAGVMQNPRHLVRRRGQEARLRCSPMKGHSHVYWYRQLPEEGLKFMVYLQKENIIDESGMPKERFSAEFPKEGPSILRIQQVVRGDSAAYFCASSPGQEQFFGPGTRLTVL.

CDR3 residues: CASSPIAGGYNEQFF. CDR3 nucleotide sequence: TGTGCCAGCAGCCCTATAGCGGGGGGCTACAATGAGCAGTTCTTC. The rearrangement uses TRBV27 and TRBJ2-1, with TRBD2 identical over 10 bases. Germline V gene data show CDR1 as MNHEY and CDR2 as SMNVEV (reference sequence). Trimming removed 6 bases from V and 3 bases from J; junction bases left unmatched: 5. This CDR3 comprises 15 residues.

This chain joins TRBV18 and TRBJ2-1, with 9 bases aligning to TRBD1. V lost 3 bases, J lost 5 bases, and 2 bases stayed unmatched. CDR1 KGHSH and CDR2 LQKENI come from the germline V gene. This CDR3 comprises 14 residues. The CDR3 region is CASSPGTGNNEQFF. Here the CDR3 DNA reads TGTGCCAGCTCACCCGGGACAGGGAACAATGAGCAGTTCTTC.

The chain has TRBV28 and TRBJ2-7; unclear D gene. Germline CDR1 is MDHEN and CDR2 is SYDVKM. The CDR3 runs 14 residues. Trimming removed 1 base from V and 2 bases from J, with 9 bases in between. DNA for the CDR3: TGTGCCAGCAGTTTATCAGTGGGCACCTACGAGCAGTACTTC. The encoded protein is CASSLSVGTYEQYF.